This TCR beta chain is from a study of Graves' ophthalmopathy and Graves' hyperthyroidism. This clonotype was counted ten times or more. The CDR3 is 14 amino acids. Per germline, CDR1 ENHRY and CDR2 SYGVKD. V trimming: 8 bases; J trimming: 1 base; junction bases outside the gene matches: 8. RNA transcripts yielded amplified TCR beta CDR3 regions. HTBI primers served in a first-round RT-PCR, which a second-round multiplex PCR followed. MiXCR, run by TCRdb on the multiplex PCR reads, gives a single entry per CDR3 protein. The table lists some 380,000 distinct CDR3 sequences, roughly 14% of them singletons.

Material: peripheral blood. The rearrangement uses TRBV10-3 and TRBJ2-7; 7 bases align to TRBD1. This receptor was taken from a woman between 18 and 29 years old with stable Graves' hyperthyroidism. CDR3 sequence (DNA): TGTGCCATCGGAAGGGCAGGGGGATCCTACGAGCAGTACTTC. This codes for CAIGRAGGSYEQYF.